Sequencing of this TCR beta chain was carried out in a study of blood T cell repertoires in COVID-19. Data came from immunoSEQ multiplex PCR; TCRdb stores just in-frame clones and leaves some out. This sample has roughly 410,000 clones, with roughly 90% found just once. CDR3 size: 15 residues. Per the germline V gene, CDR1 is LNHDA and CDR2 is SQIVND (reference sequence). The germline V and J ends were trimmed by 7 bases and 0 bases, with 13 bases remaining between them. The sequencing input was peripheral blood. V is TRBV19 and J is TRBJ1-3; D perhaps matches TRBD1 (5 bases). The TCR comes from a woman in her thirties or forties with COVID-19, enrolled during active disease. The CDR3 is CASTRARSSGNTIYF. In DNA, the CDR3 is TGTGCCAGTACCAGGGCCAGGAGCTCTGGAAACACCATATATTTT.